This paragraph covers one T cell receptor beta chain sequence. The germline V gene has CDR1 LNHNV and CDR2 YYDKDF (reference sequence). The CDR3 extends over 15 amino acids. Trimming left V 0 bases short and J 3 bases short, with 10 bases between. This specimen comes from a study of a mutant IDH1 vaccine in newly diagnosed glioma. Generated by immunoSEQ multiplex PCR, the TCRdb table keeps only in-frame clones and is missing some. The sample yields 80,000 to 100,000 clones, around 77% seen once. Time point reported: baseline, week 1 (first vaccination visit). Treatment: pre-vaccination baseline after standard-of-care therapy. Donors had new IDH1-mutant astrocytomas of WHO grade 3 or 4 (ATRX-lost).

The rearrangement links TRBV15 to TRBJ2-3; a weak D match, TRBD1 (6 bases). The sample in question was PBMCs, obtained from a glioma patient treated with radiotherapy, temozolomide or both. This TCR came from a man aged 35-49 years with glioma. The chain's CDR3 is CATSREARGTDTQYF. As DNA, the CDR3 is TGTGCCACCAGCAGAGAGGCCAGGGGAACAGATACGCAGTATTTT.